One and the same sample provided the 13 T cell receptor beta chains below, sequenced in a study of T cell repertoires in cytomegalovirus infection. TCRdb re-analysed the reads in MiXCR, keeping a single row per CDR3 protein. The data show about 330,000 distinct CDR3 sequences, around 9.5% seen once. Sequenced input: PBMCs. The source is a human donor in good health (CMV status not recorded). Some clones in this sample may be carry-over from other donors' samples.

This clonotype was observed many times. Here the CDR3 DNA reads TGTGCCAGCAGCCCTAGAGGGCAGGGCAGTCCTGAGACCCAGTACTTC. This codes for CASSPRGQGSPETQYF. This chain joins TRBV9 and TRBJ2-5, with D possibly being TRBD1 or TRBD2 (5 bases each). The CDR3 runs 16 residues. V lost 4 bases and J lost 5, with 21 bases in between. Looked up from germline, CDR1 is SGDLS and CDR2 is YYNGEE.

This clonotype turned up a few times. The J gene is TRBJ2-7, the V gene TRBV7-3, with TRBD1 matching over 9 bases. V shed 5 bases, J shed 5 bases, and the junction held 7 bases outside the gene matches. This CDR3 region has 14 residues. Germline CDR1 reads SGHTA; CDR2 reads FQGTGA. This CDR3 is CASSVTGGPHEQYF. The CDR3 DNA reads TGTGCCAGCAGCGTTACAGGGGGCCCTCACGAGCAGTACTTC. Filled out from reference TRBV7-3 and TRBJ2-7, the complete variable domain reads GAGVSQTPSNKVTEKGKYVELRCDPISGHTALYWYRQSLGQGPEFLIYFQGTGAADDSGLPNDRFFAVRPEGSVSTLKIQRTERGDSAVYLCASSVTGGPHEQYFGPGTRLTVT.

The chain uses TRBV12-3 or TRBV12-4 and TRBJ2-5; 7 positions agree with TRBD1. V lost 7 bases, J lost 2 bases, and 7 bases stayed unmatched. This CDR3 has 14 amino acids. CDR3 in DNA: TGTGCCAGCACTCCGACAGGGTTTCAAGAGACCCAGTACTTC. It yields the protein CASTPTGFQETQYF.

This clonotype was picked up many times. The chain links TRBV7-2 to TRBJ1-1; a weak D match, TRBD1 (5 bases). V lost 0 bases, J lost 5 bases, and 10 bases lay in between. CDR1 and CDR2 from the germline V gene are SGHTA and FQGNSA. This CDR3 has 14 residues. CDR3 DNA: TGTGCCAGCAGCTTAGCTGAGGGGCGAACTGAAGCTTTCTTT. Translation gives CASSLAEGRTEAFF. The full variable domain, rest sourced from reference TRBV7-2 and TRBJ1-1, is GAGVSQSPSNKVTEKGKDVELRCDPISGHTALYWYRQSLGQGLEFLIYFQGNSAPDKSGLPSDRFSAERTGGSVSTLTIQRTQQEDSAVYLCASSLAEGRTEAFFGQGTRLTVV.

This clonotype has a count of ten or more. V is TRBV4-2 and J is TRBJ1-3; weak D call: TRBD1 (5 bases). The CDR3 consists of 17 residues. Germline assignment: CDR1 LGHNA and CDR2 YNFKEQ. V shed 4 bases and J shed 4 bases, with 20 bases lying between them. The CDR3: CASSLQTGAMGGNTIYF. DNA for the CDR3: TGTGCCAGCAGCCTTCAAACCGGGGCGATGGGAGGAAACACCATATATTTT.

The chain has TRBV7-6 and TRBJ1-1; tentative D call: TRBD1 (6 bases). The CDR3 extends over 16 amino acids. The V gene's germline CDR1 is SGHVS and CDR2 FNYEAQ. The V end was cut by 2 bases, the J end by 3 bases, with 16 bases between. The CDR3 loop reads CASSLFSQNRDTEAFF. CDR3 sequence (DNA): TGTGCCAGCAGCTTATTTTCCCAAAACAGGGACACTGAAGCTTTCTTT.

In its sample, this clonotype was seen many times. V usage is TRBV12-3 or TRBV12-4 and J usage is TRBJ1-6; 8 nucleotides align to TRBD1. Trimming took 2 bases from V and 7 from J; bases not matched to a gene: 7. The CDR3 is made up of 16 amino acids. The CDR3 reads CASSLTNRGRNSPLHF. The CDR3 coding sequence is TGTGCCAGCAGTTTAACGAACAGGGGGAGGAATTCACCCCTCCACTTT.

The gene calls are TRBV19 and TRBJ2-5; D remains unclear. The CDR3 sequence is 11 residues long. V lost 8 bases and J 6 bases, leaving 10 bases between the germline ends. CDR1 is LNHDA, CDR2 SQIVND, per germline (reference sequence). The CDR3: CASQDLKTQYF. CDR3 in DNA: TGTGCCAGTCAGGATCTGAAGACCCAGTACTTC.

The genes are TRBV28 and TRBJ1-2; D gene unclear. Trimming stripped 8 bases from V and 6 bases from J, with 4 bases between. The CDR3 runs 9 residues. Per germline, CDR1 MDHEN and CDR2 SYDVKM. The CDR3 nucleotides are TGTGCCAGCGGGGATGGCTACACCTTC. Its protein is CASGDGYTF.

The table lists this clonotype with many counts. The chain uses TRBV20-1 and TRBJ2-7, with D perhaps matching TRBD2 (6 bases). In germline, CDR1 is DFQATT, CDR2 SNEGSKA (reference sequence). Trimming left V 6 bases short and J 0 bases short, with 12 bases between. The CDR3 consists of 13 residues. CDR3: CSARGSVSYEQYF. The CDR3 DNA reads TGCAGTGCCCGGGGGTCTGTCTCCTACGAGCAGTACTTC.

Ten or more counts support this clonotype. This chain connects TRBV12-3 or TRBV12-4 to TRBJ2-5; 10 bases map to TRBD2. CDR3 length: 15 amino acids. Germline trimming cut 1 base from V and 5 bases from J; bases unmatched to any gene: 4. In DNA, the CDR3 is TGTGCCAGCAGTTTAGGAGCGGGGGGGCGTGAGACCCAGTACTTC. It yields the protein CASSLGAGGRETQYF.

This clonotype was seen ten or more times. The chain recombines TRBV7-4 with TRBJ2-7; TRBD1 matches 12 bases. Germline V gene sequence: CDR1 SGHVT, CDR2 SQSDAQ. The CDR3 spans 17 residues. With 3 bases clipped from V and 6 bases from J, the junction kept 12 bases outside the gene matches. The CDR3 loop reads CASSFKLPGQGAGEQYF. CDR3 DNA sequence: TGTGCCAGCAGCTTCAAACTACCGGGACAGGGGGCTGGCGAGCAGTACTTC.

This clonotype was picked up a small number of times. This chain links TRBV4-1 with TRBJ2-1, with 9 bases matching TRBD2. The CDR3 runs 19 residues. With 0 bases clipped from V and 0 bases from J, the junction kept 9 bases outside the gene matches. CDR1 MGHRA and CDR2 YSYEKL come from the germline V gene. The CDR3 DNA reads TGCGCCAGCAGCCAAGATTTACTAGCGGGCTCGAGCTCCTACAATGAGCAGTTCTTC. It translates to CASSQDLLAGSSSYNEQFF.